The rows below give T cell receptor beta chains drawn from one sample of a study of graft-versus-host responses after intestinal transplantation. Antigen specificity for these receptors is unknown. Sequencing was performed with immunoSEQ multiplex PCR; in TCRdb, only in-frame clones are kept and a portion is missing. The sample contains some 86,000 clones, about nine tenths of which appear only once. Specimen: unstimulated CD8+ T cells sorted from spleen or lymph node cells, collected before intestinal transplant. The receptors were gathered from a human donor who received an intestinal transplant. CDR3s leave out the opening cysteine and the closing phenylalanine or tryptophan.

J	V	CDR3
TRBJ2-1	TRBV6-6	ASSGEDSDEQF
TRBJ2-1	TRBV2	ASSALVGSEQF
TRBJ2-2	TRBV5-4	ASSLWLQNTGELF
TRBJ1-4	TRBV15	ATSKGLTVATNEKLF
TRBJ2-7	TRBV11-2	ASSLVGSSYEQY
TRBJ2-1	TRBV13	ASSTTRPQQF
TRBJ1-4	TRBV4-1	ASSQEAPPQGLDEELF
TRBJ2-5	TRBV5-4	ASSFPTNVRGVGYETQY
TRBJ2-1	TRBV9	ASSGKLAGVELYNEQF
TRBJ2-7	TRBV30	AWSHQGPYEQY
TRBJ1-2	TRBV2	ASSEPPGEANYGYT
TRBJ1-2	TRBV2	ASGTGDGGYT
TRBJ1-2	TRBV11-2	ASSLDSYGYT
TRBJ1-5	TRBV6-5	ASSYVSQPQH
TRBJ2-7	TRBV10-2	ASSETLARGQY
TRBJ2-7	TRBV27	ASSLLLAPWEQY
TRBJ1-4	TRBV5-1	ASSLDGAFNEKLF
TRBJ2-7	TRBV9	ASSLSDRGSYEQY
TRBJ2-2	TRBV15	ATSRDWWPGELF
TRBJ2-2	TRBV6-4	ASSAPTGELF
TRBJ2-3	TRBV9	ASSAFRDFTDTQY
TRBJ2-6	TRBV15	ATSRFPGGGSGANVLT
TRBJ2-3	TRBV7-9	ASSSSNRPDTQY
TRBJ2-7	TRBV19	ASSPGRGPYEQY
TRBJ2-1	TRBV6-5	ASTPGAPYNEQL
TRBJ1-2	TRBV27	ASREQGVHYYGYT
TRBJ2-7	TRBV27	ASSSMPGQTYEQY
TRBJ2-1	TRBV7-6	ASSFSPGGGPYNEQF
TRBJ2-1	TRBV13	ASRPAGSSYNEQF
TRBJ2-5	TRBV6-1	ASQTSGRQETQY
TRBJ1-1	TRBV4-2	ASSRRNTEAF